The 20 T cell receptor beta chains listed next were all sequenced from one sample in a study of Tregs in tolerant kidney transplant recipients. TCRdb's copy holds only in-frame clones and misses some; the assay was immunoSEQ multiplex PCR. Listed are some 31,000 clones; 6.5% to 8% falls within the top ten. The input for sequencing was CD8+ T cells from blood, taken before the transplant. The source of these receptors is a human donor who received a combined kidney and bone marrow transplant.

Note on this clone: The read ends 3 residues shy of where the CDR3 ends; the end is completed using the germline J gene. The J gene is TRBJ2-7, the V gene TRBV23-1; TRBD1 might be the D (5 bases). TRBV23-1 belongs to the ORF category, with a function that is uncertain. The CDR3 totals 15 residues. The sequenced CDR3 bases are TGCGCGAAGCAAAGTAGTCGAAGGGGCTCCTACGAG. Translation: CAKQSSRRGSYE. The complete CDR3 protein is CAKQSSRRGSYEQYF.

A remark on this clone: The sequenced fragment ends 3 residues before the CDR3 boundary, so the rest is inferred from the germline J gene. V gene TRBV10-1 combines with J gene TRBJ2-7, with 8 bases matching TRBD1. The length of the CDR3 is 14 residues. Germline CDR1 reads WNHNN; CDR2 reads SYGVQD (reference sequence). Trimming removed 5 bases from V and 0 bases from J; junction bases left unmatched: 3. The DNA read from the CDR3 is TGCGCCAGCAGTTCCGGGACAGGCTCCTACGAG. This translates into CASSSGTGSYE. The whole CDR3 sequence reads CASSSGTGSYEQYF.

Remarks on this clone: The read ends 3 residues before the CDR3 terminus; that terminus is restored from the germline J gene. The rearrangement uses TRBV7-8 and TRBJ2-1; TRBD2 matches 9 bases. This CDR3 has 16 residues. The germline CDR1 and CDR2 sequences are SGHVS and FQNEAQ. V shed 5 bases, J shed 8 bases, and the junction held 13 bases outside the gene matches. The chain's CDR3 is CASSKRQGTSSDEQFF. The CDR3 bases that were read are TGTGCCAGCAGCAAACGACAAGGGACTAGCTCCGATGAG.

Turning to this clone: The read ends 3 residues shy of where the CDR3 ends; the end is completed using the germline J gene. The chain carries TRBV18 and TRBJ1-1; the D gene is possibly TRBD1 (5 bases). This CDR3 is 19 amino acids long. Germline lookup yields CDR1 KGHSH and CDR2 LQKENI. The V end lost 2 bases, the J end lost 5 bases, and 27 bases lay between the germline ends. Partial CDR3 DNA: TGTGCCAGCTCACCAAACCTACCGGACAAACTAAACGATATGACTGAA. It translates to CASSPNLPDKLNDMTE. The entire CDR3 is CASSPNLPDKLNDMTEAFF. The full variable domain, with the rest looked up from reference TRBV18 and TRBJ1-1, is NAGVMQNPRHLVRRRGQEARLRCSPMKGHSHVYWYRQLPEEGLKFMVYLQKENIIDESGMPKERFSAEFPKEGPSILRIQQVVRGDSAAYFCASSPNLPDKLNDMTEAFFGQGTRLTVV.

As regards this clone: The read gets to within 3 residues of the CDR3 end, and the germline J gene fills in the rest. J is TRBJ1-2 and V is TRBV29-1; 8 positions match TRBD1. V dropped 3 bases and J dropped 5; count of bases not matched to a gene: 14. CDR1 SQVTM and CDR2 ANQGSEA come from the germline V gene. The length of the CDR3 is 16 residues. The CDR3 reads CSVDDVDREIGYGYTF. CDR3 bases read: TGCAGCGTTGATGATGTGGACAGGGAAATAGGGTATGGC.

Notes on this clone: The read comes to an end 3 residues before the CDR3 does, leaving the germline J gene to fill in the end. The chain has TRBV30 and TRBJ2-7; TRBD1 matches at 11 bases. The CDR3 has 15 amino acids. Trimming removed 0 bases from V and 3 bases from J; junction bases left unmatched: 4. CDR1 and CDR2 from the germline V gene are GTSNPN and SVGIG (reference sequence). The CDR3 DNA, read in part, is TGTGCCTGGAGTGTAGGGACAGGGGGACACTACGAG. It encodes CAWSVGTGGHYE. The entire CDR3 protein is CAWSVGTGGHYEQYF.

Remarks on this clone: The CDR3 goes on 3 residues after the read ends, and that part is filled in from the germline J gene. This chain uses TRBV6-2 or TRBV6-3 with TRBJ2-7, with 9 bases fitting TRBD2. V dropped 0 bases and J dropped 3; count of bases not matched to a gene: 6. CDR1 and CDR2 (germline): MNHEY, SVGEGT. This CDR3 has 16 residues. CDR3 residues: CASSYSRRLADYEQYF. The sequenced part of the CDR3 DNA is TGTGCCAGCAGTTACTCACGAAGACTAGCGGACTACGAG.

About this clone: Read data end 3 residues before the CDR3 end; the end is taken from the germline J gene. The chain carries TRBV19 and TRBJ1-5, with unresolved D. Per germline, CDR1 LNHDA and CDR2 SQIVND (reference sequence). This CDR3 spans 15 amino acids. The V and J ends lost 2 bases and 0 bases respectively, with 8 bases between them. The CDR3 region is CASSISVYSNQPQHF. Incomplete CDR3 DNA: TGTGCCAGTAGTATATCGGTATATAGCAATCAGCCC.

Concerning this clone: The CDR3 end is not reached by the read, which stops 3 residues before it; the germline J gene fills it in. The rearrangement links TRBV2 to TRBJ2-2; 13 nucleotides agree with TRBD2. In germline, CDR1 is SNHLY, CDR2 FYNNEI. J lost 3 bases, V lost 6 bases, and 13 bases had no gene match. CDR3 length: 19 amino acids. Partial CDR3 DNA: TGTGCCAGCAGCGAACCTTTCGGGACTAGCGGGATAGACACCGGGGAG. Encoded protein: CASSEPFGTSGIDTGE. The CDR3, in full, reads CASSEPFGTSGIDTGELFF.

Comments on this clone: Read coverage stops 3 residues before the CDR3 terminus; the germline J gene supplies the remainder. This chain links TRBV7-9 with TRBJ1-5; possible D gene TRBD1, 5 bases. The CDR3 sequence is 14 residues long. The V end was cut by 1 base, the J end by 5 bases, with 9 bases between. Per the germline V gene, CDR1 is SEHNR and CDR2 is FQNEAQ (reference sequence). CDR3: CASSLGGGDQPQHF. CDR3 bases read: TGTGCCAGCAGCTTAGGGGGGGGAGATCAGCCC. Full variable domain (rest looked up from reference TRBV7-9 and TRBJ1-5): DTGVSQNPRHKITKRGQNVTFRCDPISEHNRLYWYRQTLGQGPEFLTYFQNEAQLEKSRLLSDRFSAERPKGSFSTLEIQRTEQGDSAMYLCASSLGGGDQPQHFGDGTRLSIL.

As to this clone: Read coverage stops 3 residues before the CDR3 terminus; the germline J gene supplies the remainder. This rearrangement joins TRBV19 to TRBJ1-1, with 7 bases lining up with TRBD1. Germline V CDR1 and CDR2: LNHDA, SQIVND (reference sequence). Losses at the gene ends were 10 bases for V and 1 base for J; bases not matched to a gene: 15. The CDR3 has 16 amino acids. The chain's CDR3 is CATGGGWGWGNTEAFF. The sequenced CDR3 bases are TGTGCCACAGGAGGGGGCTGGGGCTGGGGGAACACTGAA.

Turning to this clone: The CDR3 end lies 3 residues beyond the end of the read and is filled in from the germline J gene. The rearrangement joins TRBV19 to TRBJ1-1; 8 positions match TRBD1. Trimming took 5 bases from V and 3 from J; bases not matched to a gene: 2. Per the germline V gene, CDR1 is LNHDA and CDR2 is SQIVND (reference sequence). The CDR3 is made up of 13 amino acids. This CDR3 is CASSGTGDTEAFF. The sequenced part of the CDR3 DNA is TGTGCCAGTAGTGGGACAGGAGACACTGAA. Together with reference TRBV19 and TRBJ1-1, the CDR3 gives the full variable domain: DGGITQSPKYLFRKEGQNVTLSCEQNLNHDAMYWYRQDPGQGLRLIYYSQIVNDFQKGDIAEGYSVSREKKESFPLTVTSAQKNPTAFYLCASSGTGDTEAFFGQGTRLTVV.

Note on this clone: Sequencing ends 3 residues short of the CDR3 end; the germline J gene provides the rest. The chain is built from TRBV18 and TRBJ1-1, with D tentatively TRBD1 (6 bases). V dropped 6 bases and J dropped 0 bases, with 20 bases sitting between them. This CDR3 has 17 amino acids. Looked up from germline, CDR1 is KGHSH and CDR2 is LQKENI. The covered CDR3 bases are TGTGCCAGCTCTCCTGACCCCACAGGGTGGGTGAACACTGAA. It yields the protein CASSPDPTGWVNTE. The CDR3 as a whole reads CASSPDPTGWVNTEAFF.

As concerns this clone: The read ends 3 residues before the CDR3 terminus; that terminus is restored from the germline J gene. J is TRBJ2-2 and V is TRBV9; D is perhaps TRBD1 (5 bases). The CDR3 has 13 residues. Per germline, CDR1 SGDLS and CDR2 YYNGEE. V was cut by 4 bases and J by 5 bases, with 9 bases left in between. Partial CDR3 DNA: TGTGCCAGCAGCCCCCCAGGGACCGGGGAG. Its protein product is CASSPPGTGE. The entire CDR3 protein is CASSPPGTGELFF.

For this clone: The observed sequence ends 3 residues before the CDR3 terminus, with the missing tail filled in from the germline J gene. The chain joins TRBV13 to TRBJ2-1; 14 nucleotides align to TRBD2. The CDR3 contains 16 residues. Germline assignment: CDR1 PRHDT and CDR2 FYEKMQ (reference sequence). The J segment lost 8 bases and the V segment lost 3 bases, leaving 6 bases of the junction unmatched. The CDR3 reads CASSFPTSGGDDEQFF. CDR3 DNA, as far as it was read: TGTGCCAGCAGCTTCCCGACTAGCGGGGGGGACGATGAG.

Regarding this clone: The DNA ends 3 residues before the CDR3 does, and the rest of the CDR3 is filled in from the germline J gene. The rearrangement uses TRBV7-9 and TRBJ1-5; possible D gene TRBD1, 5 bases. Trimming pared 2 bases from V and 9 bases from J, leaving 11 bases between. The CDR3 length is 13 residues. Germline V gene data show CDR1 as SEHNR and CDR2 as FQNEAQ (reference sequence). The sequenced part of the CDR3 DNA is TGTGCCAGCAGCTTATACCGCGGGGGGCCC. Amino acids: CASSLYRGGP. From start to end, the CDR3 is CASSLYRGGPQHF.

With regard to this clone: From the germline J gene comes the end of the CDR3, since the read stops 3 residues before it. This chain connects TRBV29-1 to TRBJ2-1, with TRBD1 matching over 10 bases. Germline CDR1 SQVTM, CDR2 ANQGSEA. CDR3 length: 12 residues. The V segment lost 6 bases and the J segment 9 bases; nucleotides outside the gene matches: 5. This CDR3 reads CSVGQGGIEQFF. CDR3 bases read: TGCAGCGTCGGACAGGGGGGGATTGAG.

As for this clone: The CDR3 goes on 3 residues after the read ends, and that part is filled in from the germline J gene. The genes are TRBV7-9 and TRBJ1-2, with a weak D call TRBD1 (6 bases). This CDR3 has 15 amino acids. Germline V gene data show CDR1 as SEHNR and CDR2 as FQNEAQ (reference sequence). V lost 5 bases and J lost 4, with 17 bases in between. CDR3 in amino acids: CASSAQGSPFYGYTF. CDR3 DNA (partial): TGTGCCAGCAGCGCACAGGGATCGCCTTTCTATGGC.

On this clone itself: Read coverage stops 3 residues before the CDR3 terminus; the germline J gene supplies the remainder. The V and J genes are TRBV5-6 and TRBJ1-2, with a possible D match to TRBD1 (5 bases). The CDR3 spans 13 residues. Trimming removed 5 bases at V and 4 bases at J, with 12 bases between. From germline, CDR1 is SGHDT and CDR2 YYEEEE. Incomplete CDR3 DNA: TGTGCCAGCAGTATGACAGAGCTCTATGGC. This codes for CASSMTELYG. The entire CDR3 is CASSMTELYGYTF.

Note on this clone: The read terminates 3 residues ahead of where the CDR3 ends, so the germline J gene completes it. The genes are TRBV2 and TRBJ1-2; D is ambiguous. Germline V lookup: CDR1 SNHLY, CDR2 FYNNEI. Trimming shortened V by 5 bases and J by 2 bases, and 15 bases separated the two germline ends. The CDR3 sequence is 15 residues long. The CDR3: CASSPPRGGNYGYTF. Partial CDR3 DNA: TGTGCCAGCAGTCCCCCCCGGGGAGGAAACTATGGC.